This entry concerns a single T cell receptor beta chain. Its antigen remains unidentified. No much larger clonotype is one base removed from it; base qualities were not supplied. The sample comes from a study of a mutant IDH1 vaccine in newly diagnosed glioma (dated by TCRdb to the early 2020s). About the investigation overall: Patients were given eight vaccinations, in weeks 1, 3, 5, 7, 11, 15, 19 and 23, which matched visits V03 through V10. The 30 to 40 treated patients were 62.5% male and 37.5% female, with a mean age of approximately 40 years. For exploratory analyses, 25 to 30 treated patients had longitudinal TCRB deep sequencing done wherever samples were available. Prior to enrollment, patients had been given standard therapy consisting of radiotherapy alone, temozolomide alone, or radiochemotherapy with temozolomide, with the combination given to most patients. Vaccination began 4-6 weeks after radiotherapy alone, or alongside temozolomide cycles in the chemotherapy-containing groups. Peripheral blood was collected at six visits: V03 (baseline), V05, V07, V10, V12 and V13.

The time point label for this specimen denotes: week 23, last vaccination. Every vaccine dose consisted of 300 ug of a 20-mer mutant IDH1 peptide in Montanide, administered subcutaneously together with topical imiquimod. All donors had newly diagnosed IDH1-mutant astrocytomas of WHO grade 3 or 4 that showed loss of nuclear ATRX. The samples were drawn from NOA16, a multicentre, single-arm, open-label phase I trial in Germany that tested a mutant IDH1 peptide vaccine in humans for the first time. Genomic DNA for TCRB sequencing was extracted from EDTA blood using the DNeasy Blood and Tissue Kit. From a lookup of the germline V gene (reference sequence), CDR1 and CDR2 are SEHNR and FQNEAQ. The CDR3 goes from the cysteine to the phenylalanine over 12 residues. Solely the CDR3 DNA is kept, with 36 bases framed from the first base. Cut back by 7 bases and 6 bases, the V and J ends lie 12 bases apart. Library construction relied on the immunoSEQ multiplex PCR assay. The hsTCRB Kit was used according to the manufacturer's protocol to amplify rearranged TCR beta chain sequences. An Illumina MiSeq was used to sequence the TCRB libraries. The authors processed their data as follows. The proprietary platform of the kit vendor was used for demultiplexing, trimming and gene mapping. TCRdb took this table from immuneACCESS and kept in-frame rearrangements with V and J called. Such tables lack part of the clones; where checked against another copy, unresolved V genes explain under half of the gap, and the rest is unexplained. That table supplies the V and J calls and clone size; D and trimming were determined from the DNA. For this sample the table gives roughly 70,000 clones, of which 84% were detected only once. The ten largest make up about an eighth of the sample.

On the study overall, not on this receptor specifically: According to the authors, sample limitations meant that analyses of patient blood samples could not be reproduced. Pseudoprogression seemed to be unrelated to changes in the top peripheral T cell clonotypes found by TCRB sequencing. Immune responses induced by the vaccine were seen in roughly 95% of patients across multiple MHC alleles. PBMC samples for TCRB deep sequencing were selected based on availability.

The V gene is TRBV7-9 and the J gene is TRBJ1-2; the D segment could be TRBD1, given 5 matching bases. The sample here was PBMCs, taken from a glioma patient whose treatment included an IDH1 peptide vaccine. The receptor was derived from a man aged 18 to 29 with glioma. CDR3 loop: CASNRNGDGYTF. Here is the DNA: TGTGCCAGCAACAGGAATGGAGATGGCTACACCTTC.